The entry below describes one T cell receptor beta chain. The assay was immunoSEQ multiplex PCR, and TCRdb's table has in-frame clones only and misses some. The sample carries about 76,000 clones, approximately 87% recorded once. This record belongs to a study of PD-L1 blockade in urothelial cancer. Study summary: Blood samples had a median of 141,255 T cells.

Time point given: pretreatment peripheral blood. Germline V CDR1 and CDR2: LNHDA, SQIVND (reference sequence). There are 18 residues in the CDR3. V dropped 9 bases and J dropped 0 bases, with 26 bases sitting between them. J is TRBJ1-1 and V is TRBV19; D unclear. The input for sequencing was PBMCs, taken around atezolizumab (anti-PD-L1) treatment. The TCR sequence derives from a man aged 70 or older with urothelial cancer. CDR3 protein: CASRPPVWRREMNTEAFF. As DNA, the CDR3 is TGTGCCAGCAGACCGCCGGTGTGGAGGAGAGAGATGAACACTGAAGCTTTCTTT. The whole variable domain, remainder taken from reference TRBV19 and TRBJ1-1, is DGGITQSPKYLFRKEGQNVTLSCEQNLNHDAMYWYRQDPGQGLRLIYYSQIVNDFQKGDIAEGYSVSREKKESFPLTVTSAQKNPTAFYLCASRPPVWRREMNTEAFFGQGTRLTVV.